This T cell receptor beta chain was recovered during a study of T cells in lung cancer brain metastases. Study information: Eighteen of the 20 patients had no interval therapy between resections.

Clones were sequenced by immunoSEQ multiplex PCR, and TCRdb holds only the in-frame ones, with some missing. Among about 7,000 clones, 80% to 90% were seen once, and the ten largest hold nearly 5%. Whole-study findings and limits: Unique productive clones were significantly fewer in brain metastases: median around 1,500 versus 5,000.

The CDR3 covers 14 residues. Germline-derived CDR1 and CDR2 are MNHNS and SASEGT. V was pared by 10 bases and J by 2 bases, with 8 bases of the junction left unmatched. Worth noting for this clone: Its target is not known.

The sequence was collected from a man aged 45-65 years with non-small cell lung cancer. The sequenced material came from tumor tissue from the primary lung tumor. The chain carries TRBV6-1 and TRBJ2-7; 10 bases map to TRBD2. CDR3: CATVAGGVPYEQYF. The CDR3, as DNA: TGTGCCACCGTAGCGGGGGGCGTCCCCTACGAGCAGTACTTC.